The 8 T cell receptor beta chains reported below all come from one sample, sequenced in a study of breast tumors, draining lymph nodes, adjacent tissues. Axillary draining lymph nodes of breast cancer patients supplied the node samples. TCRdb re-called the multiplex PCR reads with MiXCR, one entry per CDR3 protein. Of roughly 130,000 distinct CDR3 sequences in the sample, 30% to 35% were seen once. Sequenced material: axillary lymph node tissue. Receptors originate from a female donor with breast cancer. Some clones in this sample may be carry-over from other donors' samples.

About this clonotype itself: The junction departs from germline at one end; a sequencing error may be responsible. The V and J genes are TRBV7-7 and TRBJ1-3, with 11 bases fitting TRBD1. The V gene's germline CDR1 is SSHAT and CDR2 FNYEAQ (reference sequence). The CDR3 sequence is 15 residues long. The CDR3 sequence: CASSLDRGPGNTIYF. CDR3 DNA sequence: TGTGCTAGCAGCTTGGACAGGGGGCCGGGAAACACCATATATTTT. Variable domain in full (rest from reference TRBV7-7 and TRBJ1-3): GAGVSQSPRYKVTKRGQDVTLRCDPISSHATLYWYQQALGQGPEFLTYFNYEAQPDKSGLPSDRFSAERPEGSISTLTIQRTEQRDSAMYRCASSLDRGPGNTIYFGEGSWLTVV.

Concerning this clonotype itself: The junction departs from the called germline gene at one end, perhaps through a read error. CDR3 coding DNA: TGTACCAGCAGCCCCTACGCTCCGGACAGGGCCACTGAAGCTTTCTTT. Amino acids: CTSSPYAPDRATEAFF. V and J are TRBV7-9 and TRBJ1-1; 8 positions match TRBD1. The CDR3 covers 16 residues. Per the germline V gene, CDR1 is SEHNR and CDR2 is FQNEAQ (reference sequence).

This clonotype was seen many times. The rearrangement uses TRBV19 and TRBJ2-5; perhaps TRBD1 as D (5 bases). Trimming left V 4 bases short and J 4 bases short, with 16 bases between. Germline CDR1 reads LNHDA; CDR2 reads SQIVND (reference sequence). The CDR3 totals 15 residues. DNA of the CDR3: TGTGCCAGTAGTAAAGGTCAGGGTGGGATAGAGACCCAGTACTTC. Translated: CASSKGQGGIETQYF.

The gene calls are TRBV20-1 and TRBJ2-5; D is possibly TRBD1 or TRBD2 (5 bases each). CDR1 is DFQATT and CDR2 is SNEGSKA in the germline V gene (reference sequence). This CDR3 is 16 amino acids long. Trimming removed 0 bases at V and 1 base at J, with 15 bases between. The DNA of the CDR3 is TGCAGTGCTAGAGATTGGGACGGAGGTAGCCAAGAGACCCAGTACTTC. Protein: CSARDWDGGSQETQYF.

This clonotype was detected ten times or more. The genes are TRBV19 and TRBJ1-2, with no clear D. Germline V lookup: CDR1 LNHDA, CDR2 SQIVND (reference sequence). V shed 6 bases and J shed 6 bases, with 11 bases lying between them. This CDR3 has 12 residues. CDR3 protein: CASRPTRHGYTF. DNA for the CDR3: TGTGCCAGTAGGCCAACTCGGCATGGCTACACCTTC.

This clonotype was counted at least ten times. J is TRBJ2-7 and V is TRBV7-9, with D hard to call. The CDR3 is made up of 12 amino acids. Germline V gives CDR1 SEHNR, CDR2 FQNEAQ (reference sequence). Trimming took off 1 base at V and 7 bases at J, with 8 bases between the two ends. The CDR3 protein is CASSLGSSEQYV. The CDR3 DNA sequence: TGTGCCAGCAGCTTAGGGTCCTCGGAGCAGTACGTC.

This clonotype was counted at least ten times. The gene calls are TRBV9 and TRBJ2-2; 8 nucleotides agree with TRBD2. Germline values: CDR1 SGDLS, CDR2 YYNGEE. The CDR3 has 17 amino acids. Trimming took 0 bases from V and 3 from J; bases not matched to a gene: 7. CDR3 sequence reads: CASSVVKAGDYTGELFF. CDR3 DNA: TGTGCCAGCAGCGTAGTCAAAGCGGGGGACTACACCGGGGAGCTGTTTTTT.

The table lists this clonotype with many counts. The chain joins TRBV5-1 to TRBJ1-4; D may be TRBD1 (6 bases). CDR1 SGHRS and CDR2 YFSETQ come from the germline V gene. The CDR3 runs to 16 residues. V gave up 3 bases and J gave up 1 base, with 13 bases separating them. CDR3: CASSWEDSVTNEKLFF. The DNA for the CDR3 is TGCGCCAGCAGCTGGGAGGACAGTGTAACTAATGAAAAACTGTTTTTT.